This T cell receptor (beta chain) was found in a study of shared clonotypes between healthy human individuals. Each PCR replicate run on unsorted PBMC took in approximately 270 ng DNA, about 30,000 T cell genomes. Ten immunoSEQ deep assay plates were used to sequence unsorted PBMC DNA. Some clones are missing from TCRdb's copy, which holds only in-frame ones; the method was immunoSEQ multiplex PCR. In the table there are 100,000 or so clones, around half of which are singletons. This clone was observed at least ten times. With 3 bases clipped from V and 5 bases from J, the junction kept 10 bases outside the gene matches. Germline V gives CDR1 SNHLY, CDR2 FYNNEI. The CDR3 runs to 17 residues.

This rearrangement joins TRBV2 to TRBJ2-3, with 11 bases matching TRBD2. This sequence originates from a woman in her 40s in good health. Some clones in this sample may be carry-over from other donors' samples. Material: PBMCs. The CDR3 sequence is CASSDGELAGEEDTQYF. The CDR3 DNA sequence: TGTGCCAGCAGTGATGGTGAACTAGCGGGAGAGGAAGATACGCAGTATTTT.